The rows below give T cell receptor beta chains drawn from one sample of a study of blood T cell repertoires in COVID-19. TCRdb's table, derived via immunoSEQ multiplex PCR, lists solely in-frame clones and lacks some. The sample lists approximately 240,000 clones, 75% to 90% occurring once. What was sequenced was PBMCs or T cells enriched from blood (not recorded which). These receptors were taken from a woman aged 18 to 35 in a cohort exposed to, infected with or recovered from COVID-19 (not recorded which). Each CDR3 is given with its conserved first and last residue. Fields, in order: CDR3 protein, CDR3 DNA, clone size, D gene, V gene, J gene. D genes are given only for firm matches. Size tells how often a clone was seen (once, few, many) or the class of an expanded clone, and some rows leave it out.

CDR3aa: CATSIRVGGQGAPLHF
CDR3nt: TGTGCCACCAGCATCCGAGTGGGGGGACAGGGAGCACCCCTCCACTTT
abundance: NA
d_gene: TRBD1
v_gene: TRBV15
j_gene: TRBJ1-6

CDR3aa: CASNVDLRHYGYTF
CDR3nt: TGTGCCAGCAACGTGGACTTGCGGCACTATGGCTACACCTTC
abundance: NA
d_gene: NA
v_gene: TRBV5-6
j_gene: TRBJ1-2

CDR3aa: CASSQRGGGPETQYF
CDR3nt: TGTGCCAGCAGCCAACGGGGCGGGGGGCCAGAGACCCAGTACTTC
abundance: NA
d_gene: TRBD2
v_gene: TRBV3-1/TRBV3-2
j_gene: TRBJ2-5

CDR3aa: CAWSSASGDNEQFF
CDR3nt: TGTGCCTGGAGTAGCGCTAGCGGAGACAATGAGCAGTTCTTC
abundance: few
d_gene: TRBD2
v_gene: TRBV30
j_gene: TRBJ2-1

CDR3aa: CASSLHRDRSSYEQYF
CDR3nt: TGCGCCAGCAGCCTTCACCGGGACAGGAGCTCCTACGAGCAGTACTTC
abundance: NA
d_gene: TRBD1
v_gene: TRBV5-1
j_gene: TRBJ2-7

CDR3aa: CASYSRRDRFEQYF
CDR3nt: TGTGCCAGCTATTCGAGGCGGGACAGATTCGAGCAGTACTTC
abundance: NA
d_gene: NA
v_gene: TRBV21-1
j_gene: TRBJ2-7

CDR3aa: CASIRQGDNSPLHF
CDR3nt: TGTGCCAGCATTCGACAGGGCGATAATTCACCCCTCCACTTT
abundance: NA
d_gene: TRBD1
v_gene: TRBV6-5
j_gene: TRBJ1-6

CDR3aa: CASSLGQGTYNEQFF
CDR3nt: TGTGCCAGCAGTCTGGGACAGGGGACCTACAATGAGCAGTTCTTC
abundance: NA
d_gene: TRBD1
v_gene: TRBV28
j_gene: TRBJ2-1

CDR3aa: CASSLGSSGEETQYF
CDR3nt: TGCGCCAGCAGCTTGGGGTCTAGCGGGGAAGAGACCCAGTACTTC
abundance: NA
d_gene: TRBD2
v_gene: TRBV5-1
j_gene: TRBJ2-5

CDR3aa: CSVTDAYEQYF
CDR3nt: TGCAGCGTAACAGATGCCTACGAGCAGTACTTC
abundance: NA
d_gene: NA
v_gene: TRBV20-1
j_gene: TRBJ2-7

CDR3aa: CATSLQGAPTFF
CDR3nt: TGTGCCACCAGCCTACAGGGGGCGCCTACCTTCTTT
abundance: NA
d_gene: TRBD1
v_gene: TRBV24-1
j_gene: TRBJ1-1

CDR3aa: CASSGRDRADEQYF
CDR3nt: TGCGCCAGCAGCGGCCGGGACAGGGCGGACGAGCAGTACTTC
abundance: NA
d_gene: TRBD1
v_gene: TRBV5-1
j_gene: TRBJ2-7